The source of this T cell receptor beta chain is a study of blood T cell repertoires in COVID-19. Study as a whole: Acute and convalescent COVID-19 samples came from the United States, Italy and Spain. Nucleic acid was either cDNA or gDNA, and it came from T cells, B-cell-depleted T cells, or PBMCs.

In the source study's methods: Amplified reference gene primers provided the basis for estimating nucleated cell counts. Produced via immunoSEQ multiplex PCR; TCRdb's table is partial and in-frame only. The DNA gave D and trimming, while V, J and clone size come from that table. The sample lists about 390,000 clones, 70% to 90% occurring once. Germline assignment: CDR1 SNHLY and CDR2 FYNNEI. There are 14 residues in the CDR3. A Seattle source enrolled patients during active infection and followed them longitudinally. This clonotype was sampled from an older woman with COVID-19, enrolled during active disease. This chain joins TRBV2 and TRBJ2-3; 10 nucleotides match TRBD1. Sequencing input: peripheral blood. In DNA, the CDR3 is TGTACGGGCGCCGGGACAGGGGTATCAGATACGCAGTATTTT. Residues: CTGAGTGVSDTQYF.